This T cell receptor beta chain was sequenced in a study of early T cells in non-severe SARS-CoV-2 infection. The wider study: With bulk RNA from unsorted whole blood as input, sequencing yielded unpaired chains. Study-level results: Matching results from VDJdb favored anti-spike CD8 responses, leaving private and CD4 specificities undetected.

This clonotype was seen a handful of times. Antigen unknown. Individual cDNA molecules each received unique molecular identifiers attached to them. TCRdb independently ran MiXCR on the 5' RACE reads; one entry per CDR3 protein. The sample has 40,000 or so distinct CDR3 sequences, 7.5% to 9% seen once. This CDR3 contains 13 residues. V was pared by 1 base and J by 5 bases, with 5 bases between. In germline, CDR1 is SGHTA, CDR2 FQGNSA. The clonotype comes from an adult who was a healthcare worker with PCR-confirmed SARS-CoV-2 infection or an uninfected control (not recorded which). The sequencing here drew on whole blood, taken at baseline. The chain is built from TRBV7-2 and TRBJ2-2; D not resolved. CDR3 DNA sequence: TGTGCCAGCAGCTTAGGTCGGACCGGGGAGCTGTTTTTT. It encodes CASSLGRTGELFF. The full variable domain, in which reference TRBV7-2 and TRBJ2-2 provide the parts outside the CDR3, is GAGVSQSPSNKVTEKGKDVELRCDPISGHTALYWYRQSLGQGLEFLIYFQGNSAPDKSGLPSDRFSAERTGGSVSTLTIQRTQQEDSAVYLCASSLGRTGELFFGEGSRLTVL.